The clone carrying this T cell receptor (beta chain) was detected only a few times. The antigen is not known. A second PCR, run for about 6 to 11 cycles, used a sample-barcoded 5' primer plus a J-beta primer mix. MiXCR, run by TCRdb on the 5' RACE reads, gives a single entry per CDR3 protein. The sample yields around 750,000 distinct CDR3 sequences, about 48% seen once. The source of the sample is a study of blood T cells in healthy people across ages. Overall study findings and caveats: Reliance upon unsorted PBMCs precluded definitive naive versus antigen-experienced comparison.

Isolation of PBMCs gave at least 6 million cells per sample. In germline, CDR1 is KGHDR, CDR2 SFDVKD. The CDR3 is 11 residues long. With 1 base removed from V and 7 bases from J, the gap between germline ends came to 3 bases. This chain links TRBV24-1 with TRBJ1-1; D gene ambiguous. Material for sequencing was blood. The TCR was taken from a man aged 80 or over in good health. The DNA of the CDR3 is TGTGCCACCAGTGATTTAGGTGAAGCTTTCTTT. Encoded protein: CATSDLGEAFF.